The text below deals with one TCR beta chain. CDR1 and CDR2 (germline): SGHDT, YYEEEE. This CDR3 contains 15 residues. Trimming at V came to 4 bases and at J to 2 bases, leaving 8 bases not matched to a gene. The data stem from a study of shared clonotypes between healthy human individuals. The data were produced by immunoSEQ multiplex PCR, yet TCRdb's version contains in-frame clones alone and is incomplete. The sample lists around 510,000 clones, around 78% occurring once. The chain combines TRBV5-6 with TRBJ2-7, with 8 bases fitting TRBD1. This receptor was identified in a woman in her 40s in good health. Some clones in this sample may be carry-over from other donors' samples. Sample: PBMCs. CDR3 nucleotide sequence: TGTGCCAGCAGCAATGGGGACAGGACCCCCTACGAGCAGTACTTC. This translates into CASSNGDRTPYEQYF.